These T cell receptor beta chains were read from a single sample in a study of T-cell reconstitution after alpha-beta-depleted transplantation in children. TCRdb used MiXCR to reprocess the PCR reads, holding one entry per CDR3 protein. The profile shows around 490,000 distinct CDR3 sequences, over 9.5% of them singletons. Here the sequenced sample was PBMCs, mostly from graft donor cells, taken 180 days after TCRalphabeta/CD19-depleted stem cell transplant. The receptors shown here come from a female patient under 10 years old who had a stem cell transplant for aplastic anemia, so the T cells may come from the graft donor. The conserved cysteine and the conserved F or W are not part of the CDR3 here. Fields, in order: J gene, V gene, CDR3 protein.

j_call: TRBJ1-5; v_call: TRBV20-1; cdr3_aa: SATGTGGGKPQH
j_call: TRBJ2-1; v_call: TRBV5-1; cdr3_aa: ASSPGTSAFNEQF
j_call: TRBJ1-2; v_call: TRBV20-1; cdr3_aa: SASSGQGRNGYT
j_call: TRBJ2-5; v_call: TRBV3-1; cdr3_aa: ASSQYQQETQY
j_call: TRBJ1-2; v_call: TRBV5-1; cdr3_aa: ASSLSWPNYGYT
j_call: TRBJ1-4; v_call: TRBV3-1; cdr3_aa: ASSQAPGVAEKLF
j_call: TRBJ1-6; v_call: TRBV12-3/TRBV12-4; cdr3_aa: ASSLQGHNSPLH
j_call: TRBJ2-2; v_call: TRBV29-1; cdr3_aa: SVRQGATGELF
j_call: TRBJ2-2; v_call: TRBV10-2; cdr3_aa: ASSELLAYTGELF
j_call: TRBJ1-1; v_call: TRBV12-3/TRBV12-4; cdr3_aa: ASSPRNTEAF
j_call: TRBJ1-1; v_call: TRBV7-9; cdr3_aa: ASSGRREAF
j_call: TRBJ1-1; v_call: TRBV5-1; cdr3_aa: ASSLVPGGSSEAF
j_call: TRBJ2-1; v_call: TRBV7-9; cdr3_aa: ASSLLTAYNEQF
j_call: TRBJ2-5; v_call: TRBV21-1; cdr3_aa: ASSKKKTETQY
j_call: TRBJ1-6; v_call: TRBV3-1; cdr3_aa: ASSQGQGNSPLH
j_call: TRBJ1-1; v_call: TRBV28; cdr3_aa: ASSFFGQGNTEAF
j_call: TRBJ2-1; v_call: TRBV4-2; cdr3_aa: ASSQDRGNSYNEQF
j_call: TRBJ2-1; v_call: TRBV7-2; cdr3_aa: ASSLARNEQF
j_call: TRBJ1-1; v_call: TRBV30; cdr3_aa: AWSATGNTEAF
j_call: TRBJ2-1; v_call: TRBV18; cdr3_aa: ASSPLAGVLYNEQF
j_call: TRBJ1-3; v_call: TRBV25-1; cdr3_aa: ASSEYRDRNGAGNTIY
j_call: TRBJ1-2; v_call: TRBV5-1; cdr3_aa: ASSPPDGPNYGYT
j_call: TRBJ2-3; v_call: TRBV27; cdr3_aa: ASSLAWADTQY
j_call: TRBJ1-3; v_call: TRBV15; cdr3_aa: ATSRVAVSGNTIY
j_call: TRBJ2-5; v_call: TRBV7-2; cdr3_aa: ASSLYGKQETQY
j_call: TRBJ2-7; v_call: TRBV6-2/TRBV6-3; cdr3_aa: ASSDGTRFYEQY